Detailed here is one TCR beta chain. Its cognate antigen is unknown. Using RNA transcripts as the source, TCR beta CDR3 regions were amplified. Carried out on the TCR CDR3, a first-round RT-PCR used the HTBI primer set. TCRdb called the multiplex PCR reads again in MiXCR, with one record for every CDR3 protein. The sample yields about half a million distinct CDR3 sequences, 15% to 20% seen once. This sample is drawn from a study of T cells in Graves' hyperthyroidism and ophthalmopathy. Study outcomes and limitations: Among thyroid clonotypes expanded above 0.001, most also appeared in blood. Ophthalmopathy was model-predicted a median approximately six months pre-onset.

PBMCs were sourced from roughly 9.1 ml fresh peripheral blood. The V gene end was trimmed by 6 bases and the J gene end by 0 bases; junction bases not matched to a gene: 3. This CDR3 is built from 14 residues. Germline CDR1 and CDR2: MNHEY and SVGEGT. Sequenced sample: blood. The sequence was collected from a woman in her twenties or thirties with Graves' ophthalmopathy. The J gene is TRBJ2-5, the V gene TRBV6-2 or TRBV6-3; 8 bases are a match to TRBD2. In nucleotides, the CDR3 is TGTGCCAGCAGGGCGGGAGGTCACCAAGAGACCCAGTACTTC. It is translated as CASRAGGHQETQYF.